This T cell receptor beta chain was sequenced during a study of blood T cell repertoires in COVID-19. Study in general: Samples of COVID-19 (acute and convalescent) were obtained from the United States, Italy and Spain. Nucleic acid was either cDNA or gDNA, and it came from T cells, B-cell-depleted T cells, or PBMCs.

Trimming cost V 4 bases and J 3 bases, with 3 bases left between them. This CDR3 is 12 amino acids long. Germline lookup yields CDR1 SGHTA and CDR2 FQGNSA. In the authors' methods: Nucleated cell number was recorded as an estimate derived from reference gene primer amplification. Clones were sequenced by immunoSEQ multiplex PCR, and TCRdb holds only the in-frame ones, with some missing. The D gene and trimming were derived from the DNA, and the V and J assignments and clone size from that table. This sample has fewer than 60,000 clones, with almost 85% found just once. The sequenced sample was peripheral blood. The chain carries TRBV7-2 and TRBJ2-2; D is ambiguous. The TCR was taken from a man in his 60s with acute or convalescent COVID-19. This CDR3 is CASSSDTGELFF. The CDR3 DNA reads TGTGCCAGCAGCTCAGACACCGGGGAGCTGTTTTTT.